This entry features one TCR beta chain sequence. Its antigen is as yet unknown. Cultured CD4+ T-cell DNA underwent Oncomine TCR Beta short-read sequencing. The template was genomic DNA from cultured CD4+ T cells. TCRdb processed the PCR reads anew with MiXCR; each CDR3 protein has one entry. The sample shows roughly 16,000 distinct CDR3 sequences, about 63% of them seen only once. Treatment described: roughly 10-day PBMC culture with coronavirus spike peptide pools or control peptides (ViraFEST assay). In this cohort, PCR tests turned positive between March and December 2020, predating US Alpha, Beta and Delta variants. The sample comes from a study of vaccination and CD4 T cells after COVID-19. This CDR3 has 13 amino acids. Per germline, CDR1 MGHDK and CDR2 SYGVNS. The V end was cut by 7 bases, the J end by 0 bases, with 10 bases between.

This receptor was taken from a human donor who had recovered from COVID-19. Sequencing was performed on CD4+ T cells from blood, cultured in vitro. This chain joins TRBV25-1 and TRBJ2-7; the D gene is possibly TRBD1 (6 bases). For the CDR3, the DNA is TGTGCCAGCATCGGACAGTACTCCTACGAGCAGTACTTC. Its translation is CASIGQYSYEQYF.